The clone carrying this T cell receptor beta chain was picked up one time. What it binds is not known. Germline V gene lookup returns CDR1 MNHEY and CDR2 SMNVEV (reference sequence). With 2 bases clipped from V and 10 bases from J, the junction kept 5 bases outside the gene matches. The CDR3 length is 14 residues. This sample stems from a study of CD8 T cells in ankylosing spondylitis. Whole-study findings and limits: Reportedly, matched ankylosing spondylitis synovial fluid was significantly enriched for disease-linked clones.

TCRdb recomputed calls from the 5' RACE reads with MiXCR, one row per CDR3 protein. The data hold about 250,000 distinct CDR3 sequences, with roughly 32% observed a single time. The chain recombines TRBV27 with TRBJ2-1; 10 positions agree with TRBD1. Sequencing was carried out using blood, either unsorted or a sorted T cell fraction (not recorded which). The origin of this receptor is a male donor with ankylosing spondylitis or in good health (not recorded which). The CDR3 loop is CASSLVDRGHEQFF. In nucleotides, the CDR3 is TGTGCCAGCAGTTTAGTTGACAGGGGGCACGAGCAGTTCTTC.